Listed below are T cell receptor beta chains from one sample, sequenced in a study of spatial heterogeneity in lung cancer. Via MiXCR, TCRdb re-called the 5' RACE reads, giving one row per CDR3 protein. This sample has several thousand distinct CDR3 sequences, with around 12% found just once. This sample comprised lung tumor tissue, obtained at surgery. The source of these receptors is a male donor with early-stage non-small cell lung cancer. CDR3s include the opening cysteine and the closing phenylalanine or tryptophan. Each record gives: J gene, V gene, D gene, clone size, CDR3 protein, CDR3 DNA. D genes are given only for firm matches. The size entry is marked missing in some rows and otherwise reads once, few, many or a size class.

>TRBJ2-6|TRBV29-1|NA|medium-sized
CSVAGSGANVLTF
TGCAGCGTGGCAGGGTCTGGGGCCAACGTCCTGACTTTC
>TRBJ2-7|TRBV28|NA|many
CASSSWNRAGGEQYF
TGTGCCAGCAGTTCTTGGAACCGCGCAGGCGGCGAGCAGTACTTC
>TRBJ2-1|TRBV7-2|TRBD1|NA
CASSFAGTGGNEQFF
TGTGCCAGCAGCTTCGCCGGGACAGGGGGCAATGAGCAGTTCTTC
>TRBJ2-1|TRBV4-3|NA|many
CASSQEAENEQFF
TGCGCCAGCAGCCAAGAGGCCGAGAATGAGCAGTTCTTC
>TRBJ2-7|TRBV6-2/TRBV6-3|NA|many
CASSRTDRTPSYEQYF
TGTGCCAGCAGCCGGACCGACAGGACACCCTCCTACGAGCAGTACTTC
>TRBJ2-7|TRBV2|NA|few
CASHRGLDEQYF
TGTGCCAGCCACAGGGGACTTGACGAGCAGTACTTC
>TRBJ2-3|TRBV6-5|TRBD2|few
CASSLPPGGSTDTQYF
TGTGCCAGCAGCCTACCTCCGGGGGGTAGCACAGATACGCAGTATTTT
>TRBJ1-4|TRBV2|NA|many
CASSEWGEKLFF
TGTGCCAGCAGTGAATGGGGGGAGAAACTGTTTTTT
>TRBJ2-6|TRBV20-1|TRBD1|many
CSATQGASGANVLTF
TGCAGTGCCACTCAGGGGGCCTCTGGGGCCAACGTCCTGACTTTC
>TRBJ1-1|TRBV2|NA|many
CASTRENTEAFF
TGTGCCAGCACACGGGAGAACACTGAAGCTTTCTTT
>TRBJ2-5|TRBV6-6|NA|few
CASIRSEGETQYF
TGTGCCAGCATCCGATCCGAAGGAGAGACCCAGTACTTC
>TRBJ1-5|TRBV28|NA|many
CASSLGGHNQPQHF
TGTGCCAGCAGTCTAGGGGGTCACAATCAGCCCCAGCATTTT
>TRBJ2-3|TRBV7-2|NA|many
CASSLGLRTDTQYF
TGTGCCAGCAGCTTAGGTCTTCGCACAGATACGCAGTATTTT
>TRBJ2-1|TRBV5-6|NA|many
CASRFGGNEQFF
TGTGCCAGCAGATTTGGGGGGAATGAGCAGTTCTTC
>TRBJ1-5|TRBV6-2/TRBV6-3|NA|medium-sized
CASSSQGYSNQPQHF
TGTGCCAGCAGTTCTCAGGGTTATAGCAATCAGCCCCAGCATTTT
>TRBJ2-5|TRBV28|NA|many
CASSFNRDSETQYF
TGTGCCAGCAGTTTTAACAGGGATTCAGAGACCCAGTACTTC
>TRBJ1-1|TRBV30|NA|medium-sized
CAWSVIGAASTEAFF
TGTGCCTGGAGTGTGATTGGAGCCGCGAGCACTGAAGCTTTCTTT
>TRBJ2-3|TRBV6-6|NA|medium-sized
CASRQGPNPTDTQYF
TGTGCCAGCAGACAGGGCCCCAACCCTACAGATACGCAGTATTTT
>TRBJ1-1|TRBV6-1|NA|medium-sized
CASSEEGGLMNTEAFF
TGTGCCAGCAGTGAAGAGGGGGGGCTCATGAACACTGAAGCTTTCTTT
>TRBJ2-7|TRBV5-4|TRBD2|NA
CASSLLASGPLWNEQYF
TGTGCCAGCAGCTTGTTGGCTAGCGGGCCACTTTGGAACGAGCAGTACTTC
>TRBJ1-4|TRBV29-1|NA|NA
CSVEVHQGDEKLFF
TGCAGCGTTGAAGTCCACCAGGGCGATGAAAAACTGTTTTTT
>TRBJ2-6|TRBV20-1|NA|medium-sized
CSARRQPGSGANVLTF
TGCAGTGCTAGGAGGCAGCCAGGCTCTGGGGCCAACGTCCTGACTTTC
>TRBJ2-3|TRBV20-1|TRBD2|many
CSASLAGGGTQYF
TGCAGTGCTTCCTTAGCGGGAGGTGGTACGCAGTATTTT
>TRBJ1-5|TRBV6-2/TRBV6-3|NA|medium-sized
CASSLGRGTSYNQPQHF
TGTGCCAGCAGCCTTGGACGGGGAACCTCCTACAATCAGCCCCAGCATTTT
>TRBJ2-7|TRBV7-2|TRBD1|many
CASSTRDRAYEQYF
TGTGCCAGCAGCACCCGGGACAGAGCCTACGAGCAGTACTTC
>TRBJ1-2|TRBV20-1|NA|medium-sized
CSAQDPMRPNYGYTF
TGCAGTGCTCAGGACCCGATGAGACCTAACTATGGCTACACCTTC
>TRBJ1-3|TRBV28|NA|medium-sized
CASSWGGRSGNTIYF
TGTGCCAGCAGTTGGGGCGGACGCTCTGGAAACACCATATATTTT
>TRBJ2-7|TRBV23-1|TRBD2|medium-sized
CASSQRPGQRLAGAYEQYF
TGCGCCAGCAGTCAACGACCGGGACAGAGACTAGCGGGAGCGTACGAGCAGTACTTC
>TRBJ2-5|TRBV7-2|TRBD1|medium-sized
CASSSNRGKETQYF
TGTGCCAGCAGCTCAAACAGGGGGAAAGAGACCCAGTACTTC
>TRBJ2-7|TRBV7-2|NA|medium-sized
CASSPNREVEQYF
TGTGCCAGCAGCCCAAACAGGGAAGTGGAGCAGTACTTC
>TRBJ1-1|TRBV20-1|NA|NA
CSARVSGIGTEAFF
TGCAGTGCTAGAGTTTCAGGAATTGGAACTGAAGCTTTCTTT
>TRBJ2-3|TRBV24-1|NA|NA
CATSDPPRDSRTDTQYF
TGTGCCACCAGTGATCCCCCGCGGGACTCGAGAACAGATACGCAGTATTTT
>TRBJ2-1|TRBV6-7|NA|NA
CASSKVAGRGDEQFF
TGTGCCAGCAGTAAGGTTGCGGGGAGAGGTGATGAGCAGTTCTTC
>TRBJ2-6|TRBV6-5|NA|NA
CASSYSDTYTAGANVLTF
TGTGCCAGCAGTTATTCGGACACCTACACTGCTGGGGCCAACGTCCTGACTTTC
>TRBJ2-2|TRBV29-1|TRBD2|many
CSADLAGGSHTGELFF
TGCAGCGCTGACCTAGCGGGAGGCTCCCACACCGGGGAGCTGTTTTTT
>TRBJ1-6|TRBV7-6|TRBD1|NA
CASSLGSGGAYNSPLHF
TGTGCCAGCAGCTTAGGGTCAGGGGGCGCCTATAATTCACCCCTCCACTTT
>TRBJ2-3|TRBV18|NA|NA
CASSLDSTDTQYF
TGTGCCAGCTCTCTGGACAGCACAGATACGCAGTATTTT
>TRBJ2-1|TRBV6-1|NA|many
CASIPGRTSYNEQFF
TGTGCCAGCATCCCAGGGCGGACTTCCTACAATGAGCAGTTCTTC
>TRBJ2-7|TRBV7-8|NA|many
CASTPGGGPYEQYF
TGTGCCAGCACCCCAGGGGGAGGGCCTTACGAGCAGTACTTC
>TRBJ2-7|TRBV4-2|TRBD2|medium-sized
CASSQWASGAYEQYF
TGTGCCAGCAGCCAATGGGCTAGCGGTGCCTACGAGCAGTACTTC
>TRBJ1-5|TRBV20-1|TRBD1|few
CSAPDRGGSNQPQHF
TGCAGTGCTCCAGACAGGGGGGGGAGCAATCAGCCCCAGCATTTT
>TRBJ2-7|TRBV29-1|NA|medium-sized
CSGTDGSYEQYF
TGCAGCGGAACGGACGGCTCCTACGAGCAGTACTTC
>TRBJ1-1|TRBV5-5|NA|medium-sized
CASSFWLNTEAFF
TGTGCCAGCAGCTTTTGGTTAAACACTGAAGCTTTCTTT
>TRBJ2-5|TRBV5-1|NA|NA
CASSFYICSALPGTSTETQYF
NA
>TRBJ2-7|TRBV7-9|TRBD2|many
CASSFGTSASYEQYF
TGTGCCAGCAGCTTTGGGACTAGCGCTAGCTACGAGCAGTACTTC
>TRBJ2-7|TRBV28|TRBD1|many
CASSRTGYTSYEQYF
TGTGCCAGCAGTCGGACAGGTTATACTTCCTACGAGCAGTACTTC
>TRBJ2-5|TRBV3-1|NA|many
CASSQDVETQYF
TGTGCCAGCAGCCAAGATGTGGAGACCCAGTACTTC
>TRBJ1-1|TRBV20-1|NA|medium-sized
CSARDVELTEAFF
TGCAGTGCTAGAGATGTCGAGCTCACTGAAGCTTTCTTT
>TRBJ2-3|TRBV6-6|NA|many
CASSYDTTGMGSDTQYF
TGTGCCAGCAGTTACGACACTACAGGGATGGGGTCAGATACGCAGTATTTT
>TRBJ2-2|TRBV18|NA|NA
CASSFTATGELFF
TGTGCCAGCTCATTCACAGCCACCGGGGAGCTGTTTTTT
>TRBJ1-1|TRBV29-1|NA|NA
CSVGEFSTEAFF
TGCAGCGTTGGGGAATTTTCCACTGAAGCTTTCTTT
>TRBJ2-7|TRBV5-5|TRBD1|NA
CASSSGTGTEQYF
TGTGCCAGCAGCTCCGGGACAGGGACCGAGCAGTACTTC
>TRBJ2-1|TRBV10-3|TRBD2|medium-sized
CAIAGGDYNEQFF
TGTGCCATAGCGGGAGGGGACTACAATGAGCAGTTCTTC
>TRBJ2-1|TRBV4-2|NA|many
CASSQEWRTNEQFF
TGTGCCAGCAGCCAAGAGTGGCGAACCAATGAGCAGTTCTTC
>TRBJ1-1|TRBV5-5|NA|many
CASSLFHGGTEAFF
TGTGCCAGCAGCTTGTTCCACGGCGGGACTGAAGCTTTCTTT
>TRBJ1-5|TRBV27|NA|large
CASSLSRGPQEPQHF
TGTGCCAGCAGTTTATCGCGAGGGCCCCAGGAGCCCCAGCATTTT
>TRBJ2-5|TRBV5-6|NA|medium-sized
CASSRQGEGLETQYF
TGTGCCAGCAGCCGTCAAGGAGAGGGCCTGGAGACCCAGTACTTC
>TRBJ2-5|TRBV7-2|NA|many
CASSLEGWETQYF
TGTGCCAGCAGCTTAGAGGGTTGGGAGACCCAGTACTTC